This passage covers 13 T cell receptor beta chains from one sample sequenced in a study of T cell changes during pregnancy in multiple sclerosis. Sequencing used immunoSEQ multiplex PCR; TCRdb keeps in-frame clones, though not all of them. The sample carries some 46,000 clones, 80% to 95% recorded once. The sample was peripheral blood. The receptor set was obtained from a female donor with multiple sclerosis, enrolled in a pregnancy study.

The chain is built from TRBV7-9 and TRBJ2-5, with 9 bases aligning to TRBD2. The CDR3 has 18 residues. The germline gives CDR1 SEHNR, CDR2 FQNEAQ (reference sequence). V dropped 0 bases and J dropped 1; count of bases not matched to a gene: 9. CDR3 in DNA: TGTGCCAGCAGCTTAGCAGGGGCGGGAGGGCCCGTCCAAGAGACCCAGTACTTC. Translated: CASSLAGAGGPVQETQYF.

The chain combines TRBV27 with TRBJ1-1, with D perhaps matching TRBD1 (5 bases). This CDR3 is built from 13 residues. Trimming left V 4 bases short and J 1 base short, with 7 bases between. Germline CDR1 reads MNHEY; CDR2 reads SMNVEV (reference sequence). The CDR3 spells CASSYGGNTEAFF. CDR3 DNA: TGTGCCAGCAGTTACGGGGGGAACACTGAAGCTTTCTTT.

The gene calls are TRBV5-1 and TRBJ1-1, with D maybe TRBD1 (6 bases). This CDR3 has 14 residues. V was cut by 4 bases and J by 1 base, with 11 bases left in between. Germline V lookup: CDR1 SGHRS, CDR2 YFSETQ. DNA for the CDR3: TGCGCCAGCAGCCCGCTACAGGGGAACACTGAAGCTTTCTTT. Its protein product is CASSPLQGNTEAFF.

The rearrangement links TRBV9 to TRBJ1-5, with a possible D match to TRBD1 (5 bases). Between the trimmed V and J ends, which lost 3 bases and 1 base, there was a span of 17 bases. CDR1 SGDLS and CDR2 YYNGEE come from the germline V gene. The CDR3 sequence is 17 residues long. As DNA, the CDR3 is TGTGCCAGCAGCGCCTCGTGCAGGGCTGCGAGCAATCAGCCCCAGCATTTT. It codes for CASSASCRAASNQPQHF.

V and J are TRBV7-9 and TRBJ2-7; no firm D call. CDR1 is SEHNR and CDR2 is FQNEAQ in the germline V gene (reference sequence). Trimming took off 5 bases at V and 6 bases at J, with 20 bases between the two ends. This CDR3 is 15 amino acids long. CDR3 protein: CASSPAGVDGSEQYF. CDR3 sequence (DNA): TGTGCCAGCAGCCCCGCTGGTGTTGACGGGTCCGAGCAGTACTTC.

The genes are TRBV7-9 and TRBJ2-1, with a possible D match to TRBD2 (5 bases). V lost 8 bases and J 4 bases, leaving 15 bases between the germline ends. CDR1 is SEHNR, CDR2 FQNEAQ, per germline (reference sequence). The CDR3 is 14 amino acids. The CDR3 sequence: CASAIARPYNEQFF. In nucleotides, the CDR3 is TGTGCCAGCGCCATAGCGCGACCTTACAATGAGCAGTTCTTC.

The V and J genes are TRBV4-1 and TRBJ2-1, with D possibly being TRBD2 (6 bases). The V end was cut by 8 bases, the J end by 3 bases, with 14 bases between. Germline V gene lookup returns CDR1 MGHRA and CDR2 YSYEKL. There are 14 residues in the CDR3. For the CDR3, the DNA is TGCGCCAGCGGAGCGGGTTCCGTCTACAATGAGCAGTTCTTC. Its translation is CASGAGSVYNEQFF.

This chain uses TRBV6-6 with TRBJ2-2; no reliable D call. Germline CDR1 MNHNY, CDR2 SVGAGI (reference sequence). This CDR3 is 15 amino acids long. V lost 4 bases, J lost 1 base, and 10 bases lay in between. The CDR3 nucleotides read TGTGCCAGCAGTTGGGTATCAGGGAACACCGGGGAGCTGTTTTTT. This translates into CASSWVSGNTGELFF.

The rearrangement uses TRBV19 and TRBJ2-7, with D unresolved. The CDR3 runs to 14 residues. CDR1 and CDR2 (germline): LNHDA, SQIVND (reference sequence). V lost 7 bases and J lost 6, with 19 bases in between. The CDR3 DNA reads TGTGCCAGTACCCCGGACCCTCGGGCCCTCGAGCAGTACTTC. Translated: CASTPDPRALEQYF.

The V call is TRBV5-1, the J call TRBJ2-2, with a possible D match to TRBD1 (5 bases). Per germline, CDR1 SGHRS and CDR2 YFSETQ. Trimming left V 0 bases short and J 2 bases short, with 11 bases between. The length of the CDR3 is 16 residues. CDR3 in amino acids: CASSLEVQGNTGELFF. CDR3 DNA: TGCGCCAGCAGCTTGGAGGTTCAGGGAAACACCGGGGAGCTGTTTTTT.

This chain links TRBV28 with TRBJ1-2, with D possibly TRBD1 on 6 matching bases. The V end was cut by 4 bases, the J end by 0 bases, with 21 bases between. The CDR3 runs to 18 residues. Germline CDR1 reads MDHEN; CDR2 reads SYDVKM. The CDR3 loop reads CASSSPGASRITNYGYTF. In DNA, the CDR3 is TGTGCCAGCAGTTCCCCAGGGGCTAGTCGCATAACTAACTATGGCTACACCTTC.

This chain connects TRBV5-1 to TRBJ2-1, with a possible D match to TRBD2 (6 bases). The ends were cut back, 0 bases at V and 5 bases at J, with 15 bases in the middle. The CDR3 length is 16 residues. Germline lookup yields CDR1 SGHRS and CDR2 YFSETQ. CDR3 nucleotides: TGCGCCAGCAGCTTGGACCCGGCCCGCGGGGACAATGAGCAGTTCTTC. Protein: CASSLDPARGDNEQFF.

This clone showed up just once. The chain carries TRBV6-1 and TRBJ1-3; 7 bases agree with TRBD1. The CDR3 is 15 amino acids. Germline V lookup: CDR1 MNHNS, CDR2 SASEGT. Trimming took 2 bases from V and 5 from J; bases not matched to a gene: 6. CDR3 protein: CASSERQGVRNTIYF. For the CDR3, the DNA is TGTGCCAGCAGTGAACGTCAGGGGGTCAGAAACACCATATATTTT.